The 31 T cell receptor beta chains in this list originate from one sample, sequenced in a study of blood T cell repertoires in COVID-19. Sequencing used immunoSEQ multiplex PCR; TCRdb keeps in-frame clones, though not all of them. The sample has roughly 67,000 clones, 83% seen once. The material sequenced was peripheral blood. Source of these receptors: an older woman with acute or convalescent COVID-19.

The J gene is TRBJ2-1, the V gene TRBV3-1 (or the pseudogene TRBV3-2), with TRBD2 matching 8 bases. The CDR3 totals 17 residues. With V trimmed by 1 base and J by 10 bases, 15 bases remained unmatched. CDR1 and CDR2 (germline): LGHDT, YNNKEL (reference sequence). The CDR3, as DNA: TGTGCCAGCAGCCAAGCGGGGGTGGGGACTAGGTTTCGCGAGCAGTTCTTC. This translates into CASSQAGVGTRFREQFF.

This rearrangement joins TRBV6-1 to TRBJ1-1; D unclear. Germline values: CDR1 MNHNS, CDR2 SASEGT. V was pared by 2 bases and J by 5 bases, with 6 bases between. The CDR3 spans 12 residues. CDR3 sequence (DNA): TGTGCCAGCAGTGAACGTGTGACTGAAGCTTTCTTT. This gives the protein CASSERVTEAFF.

The chain has TRBV20-1 and TRBJ1-1; D gene ambiguous. This CDR3 has 11 residues. V lost 5 bases and J lost 4, with 8 bases in between. Germline lookup yields CDR1 DFQATT and CDR2 SNEGSKA (reference sequence). This chain's CDR3 is CSAAGGTEAFF. Written as DNA, the CDR3 is TGCAGTGCTGCGGGAGGCACTGAAGCTTTCTTT.

V is TRBV29-1 and J is TRBJ1-1; TRBD1 might be the D (5 bases). Germline CDR1 SQVTM, CDR2 ANQGSEA. This CDR3 region has 13 residues. Trimming stripped 0 bases from V and 8 bases from J, with 13 bases between. CDR3: CSVEEGVGGEAFF. The CDR3 bases are TGCAGCGTTGAAGAGGGAGTTGGGGGGGAAGCTTTCTTT.

The genes are TRBV19 and TRBJ2-7; TRBD1 matches 7 bases. Germline CDR1 reads LNHDA; CDR2 reads SQIVND (reference sequence). CDR3 length: 13 amino acids. J was trimmed by 5 bases and V by 7 bases; bases with no gene match: 8. CDR3 region: CASNGQGEHEQYF. CDR3 DNA sequence: TGTGCCAGTAACGGGCAGGGGGAACACGAGCAGTACTTC.

This chain uses TRBV19 with TRBJ1-3; TRBD1 aligns across 7 bases. Trimming cost V 5 bases and J 8 bases; bases outside gene matches: 9. Germline V gives CDR1 LNHDA, CDR2 SQIVND (reference sequence). CDR3 size: 14 residues. The CDR3 here is CASSSVDRAYTIYF. The DNA of the CDR3 is TGTGCCAGTAGTTCCGTCGACAGGGCTTACACCATATATTTT.

The V call is TRBV24-1, the J call TRBJ2-7; tentatively, D is TRBD2 (5 bases). Trimming shortened V by 4 bases and J by 5 bases, and 17 bases separated the two germline ends. Germline CDR1 and CDR2: KGHDR and SFDVKD. This CDR3 comprises 15 residues. The CDR3, as DNA: TGTGCCACCAGTGACCCCGGACTGGCCGGGAACGAGCAGTACTTC. As protein: CATSDPGLAGNEQYF.

This clone was detected only once. The V gene is TRBV7-6, the J gene TRBJ1-4; 8 bases fit TRBD1. This CDR3 has 16 amino acids. The germline V gene encodes CDR1 SGHVS and CDR2 FNYEAQ. The V and J ends lost 5 bases and 7 bases, in that order; junction bases with no gene match: 12. CDR3 loop: CASSPLGQGGVEKLFF. The CDR3, as DNA: TGTGCCAGCAGCCCTCTCGGACAGGGAGGCGTTGAAAAACTGTTTTTT.

The chain combines TRBV24-1 with TRBJ2-6; a possible D gene is TRBD2 (6 bases). The CDR3 extends over 16 amino acids. V was pared by 7 bases and J by 0 bases, with 12 bases between. Germline V gene sequence: CDR1 KGHDR, CDR2 SFDVKD. CDR3 DNA: TGTGCCACCAGCGGTGCCGGGGGCTCTGGGGCCAACGTCCTGACTTTC. This codes for CATSGAGGSGANVLTF.

This clone was seen just once. The chain employs TRBV10-1 and TRBJ1-1; 8 bases agree with TRBD1. V was pared by 6 bases and J by 4 bases, with 7 bases of the junction left unmatched. CDR1 and CDR2 from the germline V gene are WNHNN and SYGVQD (reference sequence). CDR3 length equals 14 residues. The chain's CDR3 is CASRAGGTGTEAFF. CDR3 sequence (DNA): TGCGCCAGCAGGGCGGGAGGGACAGGCACTGAAGCTTTCTTT.

V and J are TRBV6-5 and TRBJ1-3; a possible D gene is TRBD1 (5 bases). Germline V gene sequence: CDR1 MNHEY, CDR2 SVGAGI. The CDR3 spans 15 residues. Between the trimmed V and J ends, which lost 4 bases and 0 bases, there was a span of 10 bases. In DNA, the CDR3 is TGTGCCAGCAGTTTGACAGATTTCTCTGGAAACACCATATATTTT. Protein: CASSLTDFSGNTIYF.

This rearrangement joins TRBV18 to TRBJ2-7; the D gene is possibly TRBD2 (5 bases). Trimming removed 3 bases at V and 5 bases at J, with 8 bases between. This CDR3 contains 12 residues. CDR1 and CDR2 from the germline V gene are KGHSH and LQKENI. The CDR3 nucleotides read TGTGCCAGCTCACCGGCGCGGGACGAGCAGTACTTC. As protein: CASSPARDEQYF.

The rearrangement links TRBV2 to TRBJ2-1; TRBD2 matches at 7 bases. The junction had 6 bases not matched to a gene; V was cut back by 5 bases and J by 5 bases. The CDR3 extends over 14 amino acids. The V gene's germline CDR1 is SNHLY and CDR2 FYNNEI. The CDR3 sequence: CASSSMGGNNEQFF. The CDR3 bases are TGTGCCAGCAGTTCGATGGGGGGGAACAATGAGCAGTTCTTC.

The chain combines TRBV7-3 with TRBJ2-7; 9 bases are shared with TRBD1. With 5 bases clipped from V and 6 bases from J, the junction kept 8 bases outside the gene matches. The CDR3 consists of 14 residues. Germline V CDR1 and CDR2: SGHTA, FQGTGA. CDR3 nucleotide sequence: TGTGCCAGCAGCCTGGGACAGGGAATCCGCGAGCAGTACTTC. Amino acid sequence: CASSLGQGIREQYF.

The chain is built from TRBV7-3 and TRBJ2-3; 7 bases are shared with TRBD1. Germline-derived CDR1 and CDR2 are SGHTA and FQGTGA. The CDR3 totals 17 residues. The trim removed 5 bases at V and 4 bases at J, leaving 15 bases unmatched. DNA for the CDR3: TGTGCCAGCAGCCTGTTGGGACAGCCCGACGTGGCAGATACGCAGTATTTT. Encoded protein: CASSLLGQPDVADTQYF.

V usage is TRBV2 and J usage is TRBJ1-6, with D hard to call. V lost 1 base, J lost 7 bases, and 8 bases lay in between. Germline V gives CDR1 SNHLY, CDR2 FYNNEI. This CDR3 spans 14 amino acids. The CDR3 sequence: CASSEGRKNSPLHF. For the CDR3, the DNA is TGTGCCAGCAGTGAAGGCAGGAAAAATTCACCCCTCCACTTT. The whole variable domain, filled in from reference TRBV2 and TRBJ1-6, reads EPEVTQTPSHQVTQMGQEVILRCVPISNHLYFYWYRQILGQKVEFLVSFYNNEISEKSEIFDDQFSVERPDGSNFTLKIRSTKLEDSAMYFCASSEGRKNSPLHFGNGTRLTVT.

The chain recombines TRBV29-1 with TRBJ1-1, with 8 bases matching TRBD1. The CDR3 runs to 14 residues. The V segment lost 0 bases and the J segment 5 bases; nucleotides outside the gene matches: 5. Germline V gene lookup returns CDR1 SQVTM and CDR2 ANQGSEA. CDR3 residues: CSVEDRQGSTEAFF. CDR3 DNA: TGCAGCGTTGAAGATCGACAGGGGAGTACTGAAGCTTTCTTT.

This chain links TRBV7-6 with TRBJ1-5; no clear D gene. V was pared by 7 bases and J by 0 bases, with 16 bases between. The CDR3 runs 16 residues. CDR1 and CDR2 (germline): SGHVS, FNYEAQ. The CDR3 nucleotides read TGTGCCAGCAACAAAGATGGACTTTATAGCAATCAGCCCCAGCATTTT. This gives the protein CASNKDGLYSNQPQHF.

The chain couples TRBV2 to TRBJ2-5; 7 bases agree with TRBD2. Germline trimming cut 4 bases from V and 4 bases from J; bases unmatched to any gene: 21. Looked up from germline, CDR1 is SNHLY and CDR2 is FYNNEI. The CDR3 spans 19 residues. The CDR3 protein is CASSGRRWLATGGLETQYF. Here the CDR3 DNA reads TGTGCCAGCAGTGGGCGGCGGTGGCTAGCGACCGGGGGGTTAGAGACCCAGTACTTC.

V gene TRBV19 combines with J gene TRBJ1-1, with D maybe TRBD1 (6 bases). Germline CDR1 is LNHDA and CDR2 is SQIVND (reference sequence). V dropped 9 bases and J dropped 2 bases, with 10 bases sitting between them. This CDR3 has 12 amino acids. Here the CDR3 reads CASGQRNTEAFF. The CDR3 bases are TGTGCCAGCGGACAGAGAAACACTGAAGCTTTCTTT. Full variable domain (rest looked up from reference TRBV19 and TRBJ1-1): DGGITQSPKYLFRKEGQNVTLSCEQNLNHDAMYWYRQDPGQGLRLIYYSQIVNDFQKGDIAEGYSVSREKKESFPLTVTSAQKNPTAFYLCASGQRNTEAFFGQGTRLTVV.

V gene TRBV5-5 combines with J gene TRBJ1-2; 8 nucleotides match TRBD1. There are 14 residues in the CDR3. The trim removed 2 bases at V and 10 bases at J, leaving 10 bases unmatched. Germline CDR1 and CDR2: SGHKS and YYEKEE (reference sequence). The CDR3 DNA sequence: TGTGCCAGCAGCTTTCTCGGAGGGACAGGCGTCTACACCTTC. Protein: CASSFLGGTGVYTF.

This clone was counted a single time. V is TRBV3-1 (or the pseudogene TRBV3-2) and J is TRBJ1-1; TRBD1 matches at 7 bases. Unmatched junction bases numbered 13, after V lost 6 bases and J lost 6 bases. The length of the CDR3 is 15 residues. CDR1 is LGHDT and CDR2 is YNNKEL in the germline V gene (reference sequence). CDR3 in amino acids: CASSLMDRRNAEAFF. The DNA of the CDR3 is TGTGCCAGCAGTCTAATGGACAGGCGCAACGCTGAAGCTTTCTTT.

The rearrangement joins TRBV3-1 (or the pseudogene TRBV3-2) to TRBJ2-7; no clear D. The CDR3 sequence is 12 residues long. Germline V gene data show CDR1 as LGHDT and CDR2 as YNNKEL (reference sequence). V lost 5 bases and J lost 6, with 11 bases in between. The CDR3 region is CASSYPSGEQYF. As DNA, the CDR3 is TGTGCCAGCAGCTATCCCTCGGGCGAGCAGTACTTC.

This clone occurred once. The chain couples TRBV9 to TRBJ2-1; 8 bases agree with TRBD2. CDR3 length: 16 amino acids. Germline V gene data show CDR1 as SGDLS and CDR2 as YYNGEE. V shed 3 bases, J shed 8 bases, and the junction held 13 bases outside the gene matches. Here the CDR3 DNA reads TGTGCCAGCAGCGGCTTAGCGGGGCCCGGTTTGGATGAGCAGTTCTTC. Translated: CASSGLAGPGLDEQFF.

This rearrangement joins TRBV9 to TRBJ2-3; TRBD2 matches 9 bases. The CDR3 is 16 amino acids. The V and J ends lost 0 bases and 0 bases, in that order; junction bases with no gene match: 2. CDR1 and CDR2 from the germline V gene are SGDLS and YYNGEE. CDR3 in DNA: TGTGCCAGCAGCGTAGTTAGCGGGGGCAGCACAGATACGCAGTATTTT. It translates to CASSVVSGGSTDTQYF.

The chain is built from TRBV6-6 and TRBJ2-7, with 7 bases lining up with TRBD1. CDR1 is MNHNY and CDR2 is SVGAGI in the germline V gene (reference sequence). The V segment lost 6 bases and the J segment 3 bases; nucleotides outside the gene matches: 8. This CDR3 comprises 14 residues. The CDR3 here is CASRRTGEHYEQYF. The CDR3 DNA reads as TGTGCCAGCAGGCGGACAGGCGAACACTACGAGCAGTACTTC.

The J gene is TRBJ1-1, the V gene TRBV7-2; 7 bases map to TRBD1. The CDR3 is 15 residues long. In germline, CDR1 is SGHTA, CDR2 FQGNSA. V shed 5 bases and J 5 bases; nucleotides not matched to a gene: 11. CDR3 amino acids: CASSPEQGRWTEAFF. The CDR3 region has the DNA TGTGCCAGCAGCCCAGAACAGGGGCGGTGGACTGAAGCTTTCTTT.

The chain uses TRBV6-6 and TRBJ1-2; TRBD1 matches at 9 bases. CDR1 and CDR2 (germline): MNHNY, SVGAGI (reference sequence). With 7 bases clipped from V and 2 bases from J, the junction kept 11 bases outside the gene matches. This CDR3 comprises 16 residues. The CDR3 nucleotides are TGTGCCAGCACCCCCCGGACAGGGGCACTGAACTATGGCTACACCTTC. Residues: CASTPRTGALNYGYTF.

The chain joins TRBV5-7 to TRBJ1-3; possibly TRBD1 for D (5 bases). TRBV5-7 is annotated as an ORF whose role is uncertain. V was clipped by 7 bases and J by 0 bases, with 14 bases between them. This CDR3 has 15 amino acids. The DNA of the CDR3 is TGTGCCAGCCCGGGGGAGGTGGGCTCTGGAAACACCATATATTTT. It translates to CASPGEVGSGNTIYF.

This clone was recorded a few times. The genes are TRBV5-4 and TRBJ2-3; TRBD2 agrees at 13 bases. The V segment lost 4 bases and the J segment 0 bases; nucleotides outside the gene matches: 8. The CDR3 sequence is 18 residues long. CDR1 is SGHNT, CDR2 YYREEE, per germline (reference sequence). Here the CDR3 reads CASSQGTSGAASTDTQYF. The CDR3 DNA reads as TGTGCCAGCAGCCAGGGGACTAGCGGGGCCGCTAGCACAGATACGCAGTATTTT. Based on the CDR3 plus reference TRBV5-4 and TRBJ2-3, the full variable domain is ETGVTQSPTHLIKTRGQQVTLRCSSQSGHNTVSWYQQALGQGPQFIFQYYREEENGRGNFPPRFSGLQFPNYSSELNVNALELDDSALYLCASSQGTSGAASTDTQYFGPGTRLTVL.

This clone occurred once. The rearrangement links TRBV5-6 to TRBJ1-2; tentative D call: TRBD1 (6 bases). V dropped 3 bases and J dropped 7 bases, with 10 bases sitting between them. Per the germline V gene, CDR1 is SGHDT and CDR2 is YYEEEE. The CDR3 has 12 residues. CDR3 residues: CASSSKGVGYTF. CDR3 sequence (DNA): TGTGCCAGCAGCTCTAAGGGGGTTGGCTACACCTTC.